This T cell receptor beta chain was found in a study of blood T cell repertoires in COVID-19. Overall study: The study drew acute and convalescent COVID-19 samples from the United States, Italy and Spain. T cells, B-cell-depleted T cells, or PBMCs supplied cDNA or gDNA.

Clones were sequenced by immunoSEQ multiplex PCR, and TCRdb holds only the in-frame ones, with some missing. The table lists 150,000 to 200,000 clones, approximately 90% of them singletons, with 0.99% in the top ten. This clonotype was sampled from a man younger than 35 with acute or convalescent COVID-19. Material for sequencing was peripheral blood.

CDR3 in DNA: TGTGCCACCTTTCCCGGGGGGGGAATGAATACGCAGTATTTT. Translating it yields CATFPGGGMNTQYF. J is TRBJ2-3 and V is TRBV19; 8 bases are a match to TRBD2. The CDR3 sequence is 14 residues long. Germline CDR1 LNHDA, CDR2 SQIVND (reference sequence). The V segment lost 10 bases and the J segment 7 bases; nucleotides outside the gene matches: 13.